A single sample is the source of the 15 T cell receptor beta chains below, sequenced in a study of CD4 T cells in relation to SARS-CoV-2 and coronaviruses. Using immunoSEQ multiplex PCR, the repertoire was profiled, and TCRdb retains in-frame clones only, with some absent. The table includes about 36,000 clones, 70% to 80% detected once. These receptors' antigens are unknown. Sequencing input: memory CD4+ T cells from PBMCs, cultured in vitro. Source of these receptors: an adult with COVID-19.

This rearrangement joins TRBV28 to TRBJ2-1; no definite D call. Germline V CDR1 and CDR2: MDHEN, SYDVKM. The CDR3 consists of 14 residues. V was cut by 2 bases and J by 2 bases, with 7 bases left in between. The CDR3 DNA sequence: TGTGCCAGCAGTTTAAGTCGGCCCTACAATGAGCAGTTCTTC. Amino acids: CASSLSRPYNEQFF. Filled out from reference TRBV28 and TRBJ2-1, the complete variable domain reads DVKVTQSSRYLVKRTGEKVFLECVQDMDHENMFWYRQDPGLGLRLIYFSYDVKMKEKGDIPEGYSVSREKKERFSLILESASTNQTSMYLCASSLSRPYNEQFFGPGTRLTVL.

As for this clone: A junction end diverges from the germline sequence, so it may reflect a read error. The chain combines TRBV2 with TRBJ2-7, with D perhaps matching TRBD2 (5 bases). Germline values: CDR1 SNHLY, CDR2 FYNNEI. The CDR3 extends over 12 amino acids. The CDR3 is CASRPDSDEQYF. The CDR3, as DNA: TGTGCCAGCAGGCCGGACTCCGACGAGCAGTACTTC.

This clone was seen once. The V gene is TRBV6-5, the J gene TRBJ2-3; D gene unclear. Trimming left V 8 bases short and J 1 base short, with 16 bases between. Germline CDR1 and CDR2: MNHEY and SVGAGI. This CDR3 has 15 residues. This chain's CDR3 is CASAVTAPGTDTQYF. The CDR3 DNA is TGTGCCAGCGCGGTAACCGCGCCTGGCACAGATACGCAGTATTTT.

The rearrangement links TRBV6-5 to TRBJ2-6; D gene ambiguous. V was clipped by 6 bases and J by 0 bases, with 3 bases between them. The CDR3 contains 13 residues. Germline assignment: CDR1 MNHEY and CDR2 SVGAGI. The chain's CDR3 is CASRDSGANVLTF. CDR3 DNA: TGTGCCAGCAGGGACTCTGGGGCCAACGTCCTGACTTTC.

The rearrangement uses TRBV20-1 and TRBJ2-1; possible D gene TRBD2, 5 bases. Germline CDR1 DFQATT, CDR2 SNEGSKA (reference sequence). The ends were cut back, 5 bases at V and 12 bases at J, with 14 bases in the middle. This CDR3 has 11 amino acids. CDR3 bases: TGCAGTGCTCTCCCAGCGGTAGCGCAGTTCTTC. This codes for CSALPAVAQFF.

The chain has TRBV12-3 or TRBV12-4 and TRBJ2-1; D is unclear. V lost 4 bases and J lost 8, with 12 bases in between. This CDR3 is 13 amino acids long. CDR3 sequence (DNA): TGTGCCAGCAGTTCATCACCGAAAGATGAGCAGTTCTTC. It specifies CASSSSPKDEQFF.

This clone was picked up a small number of times. The chain combines TRBV4-2 with TRBJ2-7; 9 nucleotides line up with TRBD2. CDR1 and CDR2 (germline): LGHNA, YNFKEQ. The CDR3 has 15 amino acids. V shed 4 bases and J 2 bases; nucleotides not matched to a gene: 6. CDR3 DNA: TGTGCCAGCAGCCCCGGGGAGCGGGAGGCCTACGAGCAGTACTTC. Protein sequence: CASSPGEREAYEQYF.

The J gene is TRBJ2-5, the V gene TRBV7-2; D uncertain. Between the trimmed V and J ends, which lost 2 bases and 1 base, there was a span of 8 bases. Germline CDR1 and CDR2: SGHTA and FQGNSA. This CDR3 spans 14 amino acids. The CDR3 loop reads CASSLMGSQETQYF. Here the CDR3 DNA reads TGTGCCAGCAGCTTAATGGGCAGCCAAGAGACCCAGTACTTC. The full variable domain, its missing parts supplied by reference TRBV7-2 and TRBJ2-5, is GAGVSQSPSNKVTEKGKDVELRCDPISGHTALYWYRQSLGQGLEFLIYFQGNSAPDKSGLPSDRFSAERTGGSVSTLTIQRTQQEDSAVYLCASSLMGSQETQYFGPGTRLLVL.

This clone appeared a single time. V is TRBV18 and J is TRBJ1-1, with no clear D. The germline V and J ends were trimmed by 2 bases and 3 bases, with 7 bases remaining between them. Germline V lookup: CDR1 KGHSH, CDR2 LQKENI. The CDR3 is 13 residues long. The CDR3 loop reads CASSPADYTEAFF. The CDR3 DNA sequence: TGTGCCAGCTCACCAGCAGACTACACTGAAGCTTTCTTT.

The chain links TRBV28 to TRBJ2-1; 11 bases are shared with TRBD2. Germline V lookup: CDR1 MDHEN, CDR2 SYDVKM. V dropped 4 bases and J dropped 4; count of bases not matched to a gene: 6. CDR3 length: 16 amino acids. CDR3 bases: TGTGCCAGCAGTTCACTAGGACTAGCGGGTTACAATGAGCAGTTCTTC. Its translation: CASSSLGLAGYNEQFF.

The CDR3 loop reads CAISDASRGLETQYF. In DNA, the CDR3 is TGTGCCATCAGTGACGCGTCTCGGGGGTTAGAGACCCAGTACTTC. The chain uses TRBV10-3 and TRBJ2-5; D might be TRBD2 (6 bases). Trimming took off 3 bases at V and 4 bases at J, with 15 bases between the two ends. Germline loops: CDR1 ENHRY, CDR2 SYGVKD. The CDR3 covers 15 residues.

The DNA for the CDR3 is TGCGCCAGCAGCCAAGTAGCTAGCGTAGAGACCCAGTACTTC. This sequence encodes CASSQVASVETQYF. The chain couples TRBV4-1 to TRBJ2-5; D is possibly TRBD2 (6 bases). The CDR3 covers 14 residues. V lost 1 base, J lost 4 bases, and 10 bases lay in between. CDR1 and CDR2 (germline): MGHRA, YSYEKL.

The chain combines TRBV13 with TRBJ1-2; D may be TRBD1 (5 bases). V was pared by 0 bases and J by 2 bases, with 16 bases between. The CDR3 length is 17 residues. The germline CDR1 and CDR2 sequences are PRHDT and FYEKMQ (reference sequence). CDR3: CASSLGLGAGGNYGYTF. The DNA for the CDR3 is TGTGCCAGCAGCTTAGGGTTAGGGGCAGGAGGGAACTATGGCTACACCTTC.

CDR3 DNA: TGTGCCAGCTCGCTATATTCGGAAGCCAAAAACATTCAGTACTTC. It codes for CASSLYSEAKNIQYF. The chain combines TRBV18 with TRBJ2-4; D ambiguous. Trimming shortened V by 6 bases and J by 0 bases, and 12 bases separated the two germline ends. Germline V lookup: CDR1 KGHSH, CDR2 LQKENI. CDR3 length: 15 amino acids.

The V call is TRBV6-5, the J call TRBJ2-5; 7 bases map to TRBD2. Germline V gene data show CDR1 as MNHEY and CDR2 as SVGAGI. After removal of 4 bases from V and 2 bases from J, the junction contained 7 bases not matched to a gene. The CDR3 is 15 residues long. CDR3 sequence (DNA): TGTGCCAGCAGTTTTGTCCTAGCGGCTCAAGAGACCCAGTACTTC. It translates to CASSFVLAAQETQYF.